These 8 T cell receptor beta chains originate from one sample sequenced in a study of blood T cell repertoires in COVID-19. Data came from immunoSEQ multiplex PCR; TCRdb stores just in-frame clones and leaves some out. The table records 60,000 to 65,000 clones, approximately 77% of them present only once. The sequenced sample consisted of peripheral blood. These receptors were collected from a human donor in a cohort sampled during active COVID-19.

This sequence joins TRBV19 and TRBJ2-1, with 7 positions matching TRBD2. Unmatched junction bases numbered 2, after V lost 7 bases and J lost 2 bases. Germline values: CDR1 LNHDA, CDR2 SQIVND (reference sequence). The CDR3 is made up of 13 amino acids. The CDR3 region is CASTGLPYNEQFF. The CDR3 DNA reads as TGTGCCAGTACGGGACTACCCTACAATGAGCAGTTCTTC.

The V and J genes are TRBV9 and TRBJ2-5; 11 positions match TRBD1. Trimming cost V 0 bases and J 4 bases; bases outside gene matches: 2. CDR3 length: 15 residues. Germline loops: CDR1 SGDLS, CDR2 YYNGEE. The CDR3 protein is CASSVGDRGLETQYF. CDR3 coding DNA: TGTGCCAGCAGCGTAGGGGACAGGGGGTTAGAGACCCAGTACTTC.

The chain couples TRBV6-2 or TRBV6-3 to TRBJ2-1; 16 bases map to TRBD2. There are 19 residues in the CDR3. Looked up from germline, CDR1 is MNHEY and CDR2 is SVGEGT. V gave up 5 bases and J gave up 0 bases; unmatched junction bases: 7. CDR3 DNA: TGTGCCAGCAGTGGTATCGGGACTAGCGGGGGGGACTCCTACAATGAGCAGTTCTTC. Translated, it gives CASSGIGTSGGDSYNEQFF.

The V and J genes are TRBV6-2 or TRBV6-3 and TRBJ2-2; D perhaps matches TRBD2 (5 bases). The CDR3 has 15 amino acids. Germline-derived CDR1 and CDR2 are MNHEY and SVGEGT. The ends were cut back, 9 bases at V and 1 base at J, with 15 bases in the middle. The CDR3 DNA sequence: TGTGCCAGTAGCAGGCGGAGGTTGAACACCGGGGAGCTGTTTTTT. The encoded protein is CASSRRRLNTGELFF.

The J gene is TRBJ1-4, the V gene TRBV14; 8 bases are a match to TRBD1. With 1 base clipped from V and 5 bases from J, the junction kept 3 bases outside the gene matches. This CDR3 has 15 amino acids. Per the germline V gene, CDR1 is SGHDN and CDR2 is FVKESK. The CDR3 sequence is CASSQGQGLNEKLFF. The CDR3 bases are TGTGCCAGCAGCCAAGGACAGGGGCTAAATGAAAAACTGTTTTTT. Together with reference TRBV14 and TRBJ1-4, the CDR3 gives the full variable domain: EAGVTQFPSHSVIEKGQTVTLRCDPISGHDNLYWYRRVMGKEIKFLLHFVKESKQDESGMPNNRFLAERTGGTYSTLKVQPAELEDSGVYFCASSQGQGLNEKLFFGSGTQLSVL.

Only a few counts were recorded for this clone. This chain uses TRBV13 with TRBJ1-1; 7 nucleotides align to TRBD1. V lost 2 bases and J lost 7; bases outside the gene matches: 7. CDR1 is PRHDT and CDR2 is FYEKMQ in the germline V gene (reference sequence). The CDR3 loop spans 14 amino acids. The CDR3 bases are TGTGCCAGCAGCTTACGCACAGGGGCTCTTGAAGCTTTCTTT. It specifies CASSLRTGALEAFF.

This clone has just one count. The chain links TRBV18 to TRBJ2-1; 10 bases match TRBD2. The V gene end was trimmed by 6 bases and the J gene end by 0 bases; junction bases not matched to a gene: 8. The length of the CDR3 is 17 residues. CDR1 KGHSH and CDR2 LQKENI come from the germline V gene. CDR3: CASSPISGGSSYNEQFF. In DNA form, the CDR3 reads TGTGCCAGCTCCCCCATTAGCGGGGGGAGCTCCTACAATGAGCAGTTCTTC.

Note on this clone: The sample holds other DNA sequences that translate to the same CDR3. The chain is built from TRBV6-5 and TRBJ2-3; TRBD1 matches at 11 bases. This CDR3 region has 14 residues. Per the germline V gene, CDR1 is MNHEY and CDR2 is SVGAGI. Trimming cost V 7 bases and J 1 base; bases outside gene matches: 1. The CDR3 spells CASMDRGRTDTQYF. The CDR3 nucleotides read TGTGCCAGCATGGACAGGGGGCGCACAGATACGCAGTATTTT.